What follows describes a single T cell receptor (beta chain). No antigen is known for it. This record belongs to a study of PD-1 blockade in classical Hodgkin lymphoma. Study background: Administration of nivolumab to patients was at 3 mg/kg intravenously every 2 weeks. Broader study findings: As was reported, newly diagnosed patients showed lower baseline TCR diversity than healthy donors did. The baseline diversity of complete responders showed similarity to that of newly diagnosed patients.

Assay used: immunoSEQ multiplex PCR; TCRdb lists only in-frame clones, some missing. The sample consists of tens of thousands of clones, roughly 90% of them appearing once. V dropped 7 bases and J dropped 3 bases, with 18 bases sitting between them. From germline, CDR1 is SNHLY and CDR2 FYNNEI. The CDR3 is 15 residues long. As to time point: cycle 4 day 1 (C4D1), after 6 weeks of nivolumab. All the patients suffered relapse after autologous stem cell transplantation, and brentuximab vedotin exposure differed. Responses achieved at best were complete response, partial response or progressive disease. The chain recombines TRBV2 with TRBJ1-1, with D maybe TRBD1 (6 bases). Sequenced here: peripheral blood mononuclear cells (PBMCs), sampled before the fourth cycle of nivolumab. The source of this sequence is a human donor with classical Hodgkin lymphoma. In DNA, the CDR3 is TGTGCCAGCACCGGAGTGTGGCAGGGGTACACTGAAGCTTTCTTT. As protein: CASTGVWQGYTEAFF.